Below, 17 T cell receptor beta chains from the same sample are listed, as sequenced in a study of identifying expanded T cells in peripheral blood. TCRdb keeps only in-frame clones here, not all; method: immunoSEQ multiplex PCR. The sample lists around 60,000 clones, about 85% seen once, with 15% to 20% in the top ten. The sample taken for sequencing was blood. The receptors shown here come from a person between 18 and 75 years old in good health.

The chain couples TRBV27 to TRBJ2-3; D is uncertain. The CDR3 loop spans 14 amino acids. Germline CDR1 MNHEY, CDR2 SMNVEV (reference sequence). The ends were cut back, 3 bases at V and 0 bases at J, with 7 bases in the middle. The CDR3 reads CASSFTSSTDTQYF. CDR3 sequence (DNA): TGTGCCAGCAGTTTCACCTCTAGCACAGATACGCAGTATTTT.

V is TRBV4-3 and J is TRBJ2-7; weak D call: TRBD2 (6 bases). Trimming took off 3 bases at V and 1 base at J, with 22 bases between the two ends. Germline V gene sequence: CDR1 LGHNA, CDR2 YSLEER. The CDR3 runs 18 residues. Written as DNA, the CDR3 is TGCGCCAGCAGCCATCCCGAGTTGCGGGATCCTCCTTCCTACGAGCAGTACTTC. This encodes CASSHPELRDPPSYEQYF.

This chain's CDR3 is CASSASGSSYNEQFF. The CDR3 DNA sequence: TGTGCCAGCAGCGCTAGCGGAAGCTCCTACAATGAGCAGTTCTTC. The chain employs TRBV25-1 and TRBJ2-1; 7 nucleotides agree with TRBD2. The trim removed 6 bases at V and 0 bases at J, leaving 5 bases unmatched. The germline CDR1 and CDR2 sequences are MGHDK and SYGVNS. The CDR3 consists of 15 residues.

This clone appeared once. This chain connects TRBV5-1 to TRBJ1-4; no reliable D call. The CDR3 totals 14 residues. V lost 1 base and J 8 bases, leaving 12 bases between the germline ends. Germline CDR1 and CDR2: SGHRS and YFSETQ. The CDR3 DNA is TGCGCCAGCAGCTTGTATGGGATCGGCGAAAAACTGTTTTTT. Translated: CASSLYGIGEKLFF.

The CDR3 DNA follows: TGCGCCAGCAGCTCTAACACAGATACGCAGTATTTT. This encodes CASSSNTDTQYF. The gene calls are TRBV5-1 and TRBJ2-3; D gene uncertain. The CDR3 consists of 12 residues. Trimming stripped 3 bases from V and 2 bases from J, with 4 bases between. The germline V gene encodes CDR1 SGHRS and CDR2 YFSETQ.

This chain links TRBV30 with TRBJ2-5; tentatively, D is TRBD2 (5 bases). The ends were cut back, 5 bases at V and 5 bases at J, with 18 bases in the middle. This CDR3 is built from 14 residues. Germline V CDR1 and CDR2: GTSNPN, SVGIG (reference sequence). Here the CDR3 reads CAWGLQQSFETQYF. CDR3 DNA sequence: TGTGCCTGGGGACTCCAGCAGAGCTTTGAGACCCAGTACTTC. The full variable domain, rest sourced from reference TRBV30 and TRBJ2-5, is SQTIHQWPATLVQPVGSPLSLECTVEGTSNPNLYWYRQAAGRGLQLLFYSVGIGQISSEVPQNLSASRPQDRQFILSSKKLLLSDSGFYLCAWGLQQSFETQYFGPGTRLLVL.

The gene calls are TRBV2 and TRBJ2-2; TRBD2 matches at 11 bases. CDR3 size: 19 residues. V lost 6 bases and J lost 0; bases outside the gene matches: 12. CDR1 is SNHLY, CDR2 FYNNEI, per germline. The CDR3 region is CASSPLAGVGFSNTGELFF. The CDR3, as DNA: TGTGCCAGCAGCCCACTAGCGGGAGTGGGTTTTTCGAACACCGGGGAGCTGTTTTTT.

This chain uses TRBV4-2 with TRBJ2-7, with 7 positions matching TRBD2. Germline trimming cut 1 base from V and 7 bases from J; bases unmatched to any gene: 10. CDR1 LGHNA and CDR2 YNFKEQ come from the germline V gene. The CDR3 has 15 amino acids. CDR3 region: CASSQARAGASEQYF. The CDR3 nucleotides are TGTGCCAGCAGCCAAGCCCGGGCGGGAGCGAGTGAGCAGTACTTC.

Written as DNA, the CDR3 is TGTGCCAGCAGTGAGGAGGGGGGGAACACCGGGGAGCTGTTTTTT. It is translated as CASSEEGGNTGELFF. The rearrangement links TRBV6-1 to TRBJ2-2; D may correspond to TRBD1 or TRBD2 (6 bases each). The CDR3 sequence is 15 residues long. V lost 3 bases and J 1 base, leaving 9 bases between the germline ends. The germline V gene has CDR1 MNHNS and CDR2 SASEGT.

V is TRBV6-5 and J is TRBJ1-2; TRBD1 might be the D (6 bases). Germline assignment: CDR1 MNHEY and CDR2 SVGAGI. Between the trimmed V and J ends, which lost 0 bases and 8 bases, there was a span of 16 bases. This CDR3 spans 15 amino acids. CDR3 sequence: CASSYSTGQLSGYTF. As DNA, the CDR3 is TGTGCCAGCAGTTACTCGACGGGACAACTAAGCGGCTACACCTTC.

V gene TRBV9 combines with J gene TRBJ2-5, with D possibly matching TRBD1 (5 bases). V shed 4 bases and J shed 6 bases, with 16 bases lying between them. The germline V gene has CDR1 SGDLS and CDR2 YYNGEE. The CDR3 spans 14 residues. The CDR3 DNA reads TGTGCCAGCAGCCACGACAGCGCCCCGAAGACCCAGTACTTC. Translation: CASSHDSAPKTQYF.

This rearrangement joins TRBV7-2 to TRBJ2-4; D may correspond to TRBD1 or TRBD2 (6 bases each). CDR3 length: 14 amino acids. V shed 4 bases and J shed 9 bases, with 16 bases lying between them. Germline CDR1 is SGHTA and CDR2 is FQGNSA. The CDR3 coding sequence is TGTGCCAGCAGCTCCGGCATAGGGGGGAGCATTCAGTACTTC. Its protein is CASSSGIGGSIQYF.

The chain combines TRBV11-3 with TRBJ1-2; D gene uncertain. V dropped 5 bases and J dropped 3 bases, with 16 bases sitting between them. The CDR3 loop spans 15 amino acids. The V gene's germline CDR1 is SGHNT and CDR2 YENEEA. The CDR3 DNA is TGTGCCAGCAGCAAATCCCTTAGCGTTGACTATGGCTACACCTTC. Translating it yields CASSKSLSVDYGYTF.

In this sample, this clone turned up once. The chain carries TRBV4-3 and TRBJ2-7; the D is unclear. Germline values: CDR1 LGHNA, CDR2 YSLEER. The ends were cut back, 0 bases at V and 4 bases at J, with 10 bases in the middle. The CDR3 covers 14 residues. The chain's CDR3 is CASSQDLMSYEQYF. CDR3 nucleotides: TGCGCCAGCAGCCAAGATCTTATGAGTTACGAGCAGTACTTC.

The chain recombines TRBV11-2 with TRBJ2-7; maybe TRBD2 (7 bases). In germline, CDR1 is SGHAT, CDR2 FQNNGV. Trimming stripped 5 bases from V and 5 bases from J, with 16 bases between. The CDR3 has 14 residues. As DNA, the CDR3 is TGTGCCAGCAGCCTCATCGGGGAGGGGGACGAGCAGTACTTC. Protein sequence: CASSLIGEGDEQYF.

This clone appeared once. For the CDR3, the DNA is TGTGCTAGTGGTTTGGTTGGCAATCAGCCCCAGCATTTT. This encodes CASGLVGNQPQHF. The gene calls are TRBV12-5 and TRBJ1-5; no firm D call. The germline gives CDR1 LGHNT, CDR2 FRNRAP. The V and J ends lost 0 bases and 2 bases respectively, with 2 bases between them. This CDR3 is 13 amino acids long.

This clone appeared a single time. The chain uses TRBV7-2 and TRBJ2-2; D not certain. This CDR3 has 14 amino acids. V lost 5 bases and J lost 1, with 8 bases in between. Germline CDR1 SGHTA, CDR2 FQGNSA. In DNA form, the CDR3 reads TGTGCCAGCAGCCCGAGGAGGAACACCGGGGAGCTGTTTTTT. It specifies CASSPRRNTGELFF.